Below, 14 T cell receptor beta chains from the same sample are listed, as sequenced in a study of OX40 agonist ivuxolimab in advanced cancers. The data were produced by immunoSEQ multiplex PCR, yet TCRdb's version contains in-frame clones alone and is incomplete. The table lists 75,000 to 95,000 clones, more than 70% of them singletons, with roughly 4% in the top ten. The input for sequencing was CD4+ or CD8+ T cells sorted from blood, taken in a trial of the OX40 agonist ivuxolimab. The receptors originated from an adult with an advanced solid tumor such as melanoma, head and neck, liver or kidney cancer.

V usage is TRBV9 and J usage is TRBJ2-7, with 7 bases identical to TRBD1. This CDR3 has 14 amino acids. Losses at the gene ends were 0 bases for V and 3 bases for J; bases not matched to a gene: 3. The germline V gene has CDR1 SGDLS and CDR2 YYNGEE. The CDR3 region is CASSVGDRDYEQYF. Here the CDR3 DNA reads TGTGCCAGCAGCGTAGGTGACAGGGACTACGAGCAGTACTTC.

This chain uses TRBV7-9 with TRBJ2-1, with TRBD1 identical over 11 bases. Unmatched junction bases numbered 14, after V lost 4 bases and J lost 3 bases. Germline assignment: CDR1 SEHNR and CDR2 FQNEAQ (reference sequence). This CDR3 is 19 amino acids long. Written as DNA, the CDR3 is TGTGCCAGCAGCTCCACACGCCGGGACAGGGGGGCGGTCTACAATGAGCAGTTCTTC. Translated, it gives CASSSTRRDRGAVYNEQFF.

The chain couples TRBV9 to TRBJ2-2; tentatively, D is TRBD2 (6 bases). CDR1 SGDLS and CDR2 YYNGEE come from the germline V gene. This CDR3 region has 14 residues. With 3 bases removed from V and 6 bases from J, the gap between germline ends came to 12 bases. The CDR3 DNA follows: TGTGCCAGCAGCGCGGGGGTCTTGGCCGGGGAGCTGTTTTTT. It translates to CASSAGVLAGELFF.

This clone was recorded only once. This rearrangement joins TRBV5-1 to TRBJ2-6; 8 positions agree with TRBD1. The CDR3 spans 17 residues. Germline lookup yields CDR1 SGHRS and CDR2 YFSETQ. With V trimmed by 3 bases and J by 2 bases, 7 bases remained unmatched. Here the CDR3 reads CASSSQGVVPGANVLTF. CDR3 coding DNA: TGCGCCAGCAGCTCACAGGGGGTCGTTCCTGGGGCCAACGTCCTGACTTTC.

The chain recombines TRBV2 with TRBJ2-5; no clear D. There are 13 residues in the CDR3. Germline V gene data show CDR1 as SNHLY and CDR2 as FYNNEI. V was clipped by 6 bases and J by 5 bases, with 13 bases between them. In DNA form, the CDR3 reads TGTGCCAGCAGGGCCGGGTTGTGGGAGACCCAGTACTTC. Its translation: CASRAGLWETQYF.

V usage is TRBV6-1 and J usage is TRBJ1-1, with D unclear. This CDR3 contains 12 residues. Germline V gene lookup returns CDR1 MNHNS and CDR2 SASEGT. Trimming took 5 bases from V and 6 from J, leaving 10 bases between them. CDR3 loop: CASSLSIPEAFF. The CDR3 DNA follows: TGTGCCAGCAGTCTTTCCATCCCTGAAGCTTTCTTT.

In regard to this clone: The junction differs from germline at one of its ends, possibly a read error. Distinct nucleotide sequences in the sample also encode this CDR3. J is TRBJ1-1 and V is TRBV18, with D possibly matching TRBD1 (5 bases). Germline CDR1 KGHSH, CDR2 LQKENI. The CDR3 spans 14 residues. The CDR3 loop reads CASSPGASNTEAFF. Written as DNA, the CDR3 is TGTGCTAGCTCGCCCGGGGCTTCGAACACTGAAGCTTTCTTT.

This chain links TRBV15 with TRBJ2-1, with D unclear. With 0 bases removed from V and 4 bases from J, the gap between germline ends came to 4 bases. The germline V gene has CDR1 LNHNV and CDR2 YYDKDF (reference sequence). The CDR3 extends over 13 amino acids. The DNA of the CDR3 is TGTGCCACCAGCAGAGATAGTTACAATGAGCAGTTCTTC. Translated, it gives CATSRDSYNEQFF.

The chain is built from TRBV7-2 and TRBJ2-3, with 8 bases aligning to TRBD1. The CDR3 has 17 residues. V lost 0 bases and J lost 4; bases outside the gene matches: 9. Germline loops: CDR1 SGHTA, CDR2 FQGNSA. This chain's CDR3 is CASSLAGSGGASDTQYF. Here the CDR3 DNA reads TGTGCCAGCAGCTTAGCAGGGTCAGGGGGCGCGTCAGATACGCAGTATTTT.

V and J are TRBV11-3 and TRBJ1-2; D is ambiguous. CDR3 length equals 13 residues. The V end was cut by 1 base, the J end by 4 bases, with 7 bases between. CDR1 is SGHNT and CDR2 is YENEEA in the germline V gene. The CDR3 loop reads CASSLGQLYGYTF. The CDR3 DNA sequence: TGTGCCAGCAGCTTAGGACAACTCTATGGCTACACCTTC.

The V call is TRBV6-1, the J call TRBJ1-1; TRBD1 aligns across 10 bases. The CDR3 contains 13 residues. V lost 11 bases, J lost 10 bases, and 13 bases stayed unmatched. Germline CDR1 reads MNHNS; CDR2 reads SASEGT. CDR3 in DNA: TGTGCCGGAAGGACAGGGGGAGGTTTTGGAGCTTTCTTT. Protein sequence: CAGRTGGGFGAFF.

The chain joins TRBV9 to TRBJ1-2; D is unclear. Trimming cost V 0 bases and J 4 bases, with 13 bases left between them. CDR1 and CDR2 (germline): SGDLS, YYNGEE. The CDR3 loop spans 15 amino acids. CDR3: CASSVDSLGFYGYTF. The CDR3 DNA reads TGTGCCAGCAGCGTAGACAGCCTGGGCTTCTATGGCTACACCTTC.

Only one count was recorded for this clone. An end of the junction differs from the germline gene, which may be a read error. The chain employs TRBV6-4 and TRBJ2-5, with D perhaps TRBD2 (7 bases). CDR1 MRHNA and CDR2 SNTAGT come from the germline V gene. CDR3 length: 15 residues. The CDR3 DNA reads as TGTGCCAGCGGTGAGGGGGGAGGGGGTAGAGAGACCCAGTACTTC. Translation: CASGEGGGGRETQYF.

This clone was seen only once. This sequence joins TRBV7-2 and TRBJ2-7, with TRBD1 matching 9 bases. The CDR3 runs 14 residues. The germline V gene encodes CDR1 SGHTA and CDR2 FQGNSA. The trim removed 5 bases at V and 6 bases at J, leaving 8 bases unmatched. The CDR3 bases are TGTGCCAGCAGCCGACCTACAGGGGGCGGCGAGCAGTACGTC. Translating it yields CASSRPTGGGEQYV.